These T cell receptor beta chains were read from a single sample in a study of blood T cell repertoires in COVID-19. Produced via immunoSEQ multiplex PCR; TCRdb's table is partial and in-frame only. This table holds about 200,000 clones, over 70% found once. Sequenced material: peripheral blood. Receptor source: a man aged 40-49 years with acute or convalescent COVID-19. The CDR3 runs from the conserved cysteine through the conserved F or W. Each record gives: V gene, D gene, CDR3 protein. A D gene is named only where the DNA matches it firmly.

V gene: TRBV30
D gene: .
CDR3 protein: CAWMRSSYNSPLHF

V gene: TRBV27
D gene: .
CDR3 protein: CASSFSPARETQYF

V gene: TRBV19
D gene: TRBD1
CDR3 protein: CASSLTGTGSYEQYF

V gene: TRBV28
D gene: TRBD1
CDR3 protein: CASSDRAGGRSTEAFF

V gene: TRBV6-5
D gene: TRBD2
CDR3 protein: CASTTSGRAPETQYF

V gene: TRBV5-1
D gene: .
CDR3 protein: CASRRDYPGNTIYF

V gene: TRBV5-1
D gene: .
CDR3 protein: CASSLRAPPYEQYF

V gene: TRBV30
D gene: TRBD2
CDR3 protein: CAWSVVLTSGRPYF

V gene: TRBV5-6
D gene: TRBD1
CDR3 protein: CASSWDRSNSPLHF

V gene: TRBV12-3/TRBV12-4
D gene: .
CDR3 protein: CASSPYLAREQYF

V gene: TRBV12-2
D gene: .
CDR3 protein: CASRSARDGSSYEQYF

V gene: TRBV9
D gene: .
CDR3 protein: CASSVAGGQISGNTIYF

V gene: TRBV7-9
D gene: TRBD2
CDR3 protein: CASSLSTTSGQETQYF

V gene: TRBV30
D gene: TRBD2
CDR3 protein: CAWVRGLAAYNEQFF

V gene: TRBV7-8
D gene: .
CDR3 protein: CASSLLGGGGNQPQHF

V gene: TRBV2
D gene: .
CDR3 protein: CASSELAGSTDTQYF

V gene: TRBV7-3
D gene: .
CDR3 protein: CASREAGANVLTF

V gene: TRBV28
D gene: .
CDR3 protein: CASNDPGPFYEQYF

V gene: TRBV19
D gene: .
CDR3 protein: CASKLGGFYTF

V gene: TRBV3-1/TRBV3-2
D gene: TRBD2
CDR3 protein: CASSPPGRTSPGELFF

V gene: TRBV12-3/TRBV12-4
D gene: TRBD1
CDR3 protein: CASRGTVGQPQHF

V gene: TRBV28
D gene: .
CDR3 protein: CATWTSPGSNEKLFF

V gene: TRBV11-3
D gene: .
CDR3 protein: CASSLKGTNTQYF

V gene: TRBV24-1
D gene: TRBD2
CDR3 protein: CATSDFGASGSYEQFF

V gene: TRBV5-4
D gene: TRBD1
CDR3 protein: CASSLAQGATDEQFF

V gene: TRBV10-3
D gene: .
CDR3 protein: CAISGLGLGNEQFF

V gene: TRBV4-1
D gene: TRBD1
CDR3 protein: CASGKAVGTGKDEQYF

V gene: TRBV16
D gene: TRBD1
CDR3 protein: CASSQSGGQVRSYTF

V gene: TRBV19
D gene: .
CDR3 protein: CASSTYSDKYNEQFF

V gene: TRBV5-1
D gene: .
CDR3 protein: CASSQDFLDTDTQYF

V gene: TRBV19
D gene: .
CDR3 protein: CASSPRRGGGGTDTQYF

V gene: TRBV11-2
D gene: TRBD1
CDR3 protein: CASSLDGQGFRYGYTF

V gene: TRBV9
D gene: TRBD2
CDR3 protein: CASSVVAGEGEQFF

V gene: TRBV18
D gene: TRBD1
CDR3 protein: CASSPRIQGANYGYTF

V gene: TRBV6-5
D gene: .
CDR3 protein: CASSYSEGGTEAFF

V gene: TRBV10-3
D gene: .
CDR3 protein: CAINGNSNEQFF

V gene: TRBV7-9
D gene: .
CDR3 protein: CASSSGTLNTEAFF

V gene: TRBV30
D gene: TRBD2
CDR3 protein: CAWSLLAGGPGGTDTQYF

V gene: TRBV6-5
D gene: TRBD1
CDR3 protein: CASSRTGQYNSPLHF

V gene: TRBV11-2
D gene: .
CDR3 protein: CASSLEFGGQTQYF

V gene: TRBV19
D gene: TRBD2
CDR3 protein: CASSHRTSGLNEQYF

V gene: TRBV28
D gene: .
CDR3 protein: CASSYFGEEEAFF

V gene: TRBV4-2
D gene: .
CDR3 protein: CASSQVAYEQYF

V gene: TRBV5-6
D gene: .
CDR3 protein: CASSMAHYGYTF

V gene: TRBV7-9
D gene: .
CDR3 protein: CASKFGLEANVLTF

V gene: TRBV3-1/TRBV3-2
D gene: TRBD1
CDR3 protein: CASSPRRGLDEKLFF

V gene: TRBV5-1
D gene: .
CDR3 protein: CASSRGGRALNTEAFF

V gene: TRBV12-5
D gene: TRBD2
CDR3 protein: CASGSTSGNEQFF

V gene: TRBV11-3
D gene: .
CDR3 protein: CASSLRGGNTEAFF

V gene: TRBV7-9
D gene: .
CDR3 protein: CASSWSADTQYF

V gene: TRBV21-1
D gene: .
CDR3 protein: CARELTGDGGYTF

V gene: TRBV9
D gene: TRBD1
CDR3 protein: CASSPWTGQETQYF

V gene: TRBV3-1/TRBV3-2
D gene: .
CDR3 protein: CASSQEDSDRDDEKLFF

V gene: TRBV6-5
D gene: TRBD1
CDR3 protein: CASRDTGGGNQPQHF

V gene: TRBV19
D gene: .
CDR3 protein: CASSMRLSGNTIYF